Each of the 15 T cell receptor beta chains below was sequenced from the same sample in a study of blood T cell repertoires in COVID-19. Only in-frame clones appear in the TCRdb table, and some are missing; sequencing was by immunoSEQ multiplex PCR. The sample has around 100,000 clones, around 66% seen once. The sequenced sample was peripheral blood. The receptors were sampled from an elderly man with acute or convalescent COVID-19.

Only a few counts were recorded for this clone. V is TRBV12-3 or TRBV12-4 and J is TRBJ2-3; no reliable D call. Trimming took off 3 bases at V and 5 bases at J, with 9 bases between the two ends. The CDR3 length is 13 residues. CDR3 DNA: TGTGCCAGCAGTTTCTCTCGCGGAGATACGCAGTATTTT. Amino acid sequence: CASSFSRGDTQYF.

The V gene is TRBV28, the J gene TRBJ2-1; TRBD2 aligns across 11 bases. CDR3 length: 15 amino acids. CDR1 is MDHEN and CDR2 is SYDVKM in the germline V gene. J was trimmed by 3 bases and V by 5 bases; bases with no gene match: 3. Here the CDR3 DNA reads TGTGCCAGCAGTCCTGGACTAGCGGGCTACAATGAGCAGTTCTTC. This sequence encodes CASSPGLAGYNEQFF.

The chain combines TRBV18 with TRBJ2-7; tentative D call: TRBD1 (6 bases). The CDR3 spans 14 residues. Germline lookup yields CDR1 KGHSH and CDR2 LQKENI. V lost 2 bases and J lost 3, with 11 bases in between. CDR3 loop: CASSPAAGDYEQYF. CDR3 DNA: TGTGCCAGCTCACCAGCGGCAGGGGACTACGAGCAGTACTTC. Full variable domain (rest looked up from reference TRBV18 and TRBJ2-7): NAGVMQNPRHLVRRRGQEARLRCSPMKGHSHVYWYRQLPEEGLKFMVYLQKENIIDESGMPKERFSAEFPKEGPSILRIQQVVRGDSAAYFCASSPAAGDYEQYFGPGTRLTVT.

The V gene is TRBV4-1, the J gene TRBJ2-1; 7 positions agree with TRBD2. CDR1 and CDR2 from the germline V gene are MGHRA and YSYEKL. This CDR3 has 16 residues. V was pared by 1 base and J by 7 bases, with 10 bases of the junction left unmatched. CDR3 nucleotides: TGCGCCAGCAGCCAAGCCGGGACTACCGTAGGGAATGAGCAGTTCTTC. Its protein product is CASSQAGTTVGNEQFF.

The chain couples TRBV7-2 to TRBJ2-3; D not resolved. Looked up from germline, CDR1 is SGHTA and CDR2 is FQGNSA. V gave up 7 bases and J gave up 1 base, with 9 bases separating them. This CDR3 has 13 amino acids. The CDR3, as DNA: TGTGCCAGCACCCCTTTCCGCACAGATACGCAGTATTTT. Protein: CASTPFRTDTQYF.

The V and J genes are TRBV7-8 and TRBJ2-4, with 7 bases identical to TRBD1. V lost 10 bases to trimming and J lost 4 bases; unmatched junction nucleotides: 4. This CDR3 comprises 12 residues. Germline-derived CDR1 and CDR2 are SGHVS and FQNEAQ. CDR3: CATGTVKNIQYF. The CDR3 DNA reads as TGTGCCACCGGGACAGTTAAAAACATTCAGTACTTC. The variable domain in full, with the rest retrieved from reference TRBV7-8 and TRBJ2-4, is GAGVSQSPRYKVAKRGQDVALRCDPISGHVSLFWYQQALGQGPEFLTYFQNEAQLDKSGLPSDRFFAERPEGSVSTLKIQRTQQEDSAVYLCATGTVKNIQYFGAGTRLSVL.

The gene calls are TRBV5-1 and TRBJ2-2; TRBD2 matches at 12 bases. Germline V gene lookup returns CDR1 SGHRS and CDR2 YFSETQ. This CDR3 has 15 residues. V was pared by 5 bases and J by 5 bases, with 4 bases of the junction left unmatched. CDR3 residues: CASRSTSGSTGELFF. The CDR3 DNA reads as TGCGCCAGCAGATCGACTAGCGGGAGTACCGGGGAGCTGTTTTTT. The entire variable domain, with the rest obtained from reference TRBV5-1 and TRBJ2-2, is as follows: KAGVTQTPRYLIKTRGQQVTLSCSPISGHRSVSWYQQTPGQGLQFLFEYFSETQRNKGNFPGRFSGRQFSNSRSEMNVSTLELGDSALYLCASRSTSGSTGELFFGEGSRLTVL.

The rearrangement uses TRBV2 and TRBJ2-6, with D maybe TRBD1 (6 bases). The CDR3 covers 15 residues. V lost 7 bases, J lost 1 base, and 11 bases lay in between. The V gene's germline CDR1 is SNHLY and CDR2 FYNNEI. The CDR3 loop is CASNRAESGANVLTF. In nucleotides, the CDR3 is TGTGCCAGCAACAGGGCTGAGTCTGGGGCCAACGTCCTGACTTTC.

Only a few counts were recorded for this clone. V gene TRBV7-2 combines with J gene TRBJ2-3; 10 bases match TRBD2. Germline lookup yields CDR1 SGHTA and CDR2 FQGNSA. The CDR3 consists of 15 residues. The ends lost 2 bases at V and 3 bases at J; junction bases unmatched: 2. The CDR3 region is CASSLLAGVTDTQYF. The CDR3 DNA reads as TGTGCCAGCAGCTTACTAGCGGGGGTTACAGATACGCAGTATTTT. The whole variable domain, filled in from reference TRBV7-2 and TRBJ2-3, reads GAGVSQSPSNKVTEKGKDVELRCDPISGHTALYWYRQSLGQGLEFLIYFQGNSAPDKSGLPSDRFSAERTGGSVSTLTIQRTQQEDSAVYLCASSLLAGVTDTQYFGPGTRLTVL.

The chain uses TRBV6-5 and TRBJ1-2, with 8 positions matching TRBD1. CDR1 and CDR2 (germline): MNHEY, SVGAGI. The CDR3 has 13 amino acids. Unmatched junction bases numbered 4, after V lost 7 bases and J lost 3 bases. CDR3 loop: CASTVDRDYGYTF. The CDR3 DNA reads TGTGCCAGCACCGTGGACAGGGACTATGGCTACACCTTC.

The chain joins TRBV19 to TRBJ1-1, with D maybe TRBD1 (6 bases). Deletions cut 7 bases from V and 1 base from J, with 13 bases between. CDR1 and CDR2 (germline): LNHDA, SQIVND (reference sequence). The CDR3 has 14 residues. The CDR3 DNA is TGTGCCAGTAAGTTACAGGGACAGAACACTGAAGCTTTCTTT. Its translation is CASKLQGQNTEAFF.

The V call is TRBV2, the J call TRBJ2-7; D gene uncertain. CDR1 SNHLY and CDR2 FYNNEI come from the germline V gene. This CDR3 is built from 12 residues. V shed 6 bases and J shed 9 bases, with 15 bases lying between them. CDR3 sequence: CASREIVERQYF. The CDR3 DNA reads as TGTGCCAGCAGAGAAATAGTAGAAAGGCAGTACTTC.

CDR3 sequence: CASSGPGGQGSYGYTF. The CDR3 DNA is TGCGCCAGCAGTGGCCCCGGGGGGCAGGGATCCTATGGCTACACCTTC. This rearrangement joins TRBV10-2 to TRBJ1-2; maybe TRBD1 (6 bases). The V end lost 4 bases, the J end lost 4 bases, and 19 bases lay between the germline ends. Germline values: CDR1 WSHSY, CDR2 SAAADI. CDR3 length: 16 amino acids.

The rearrangement links TRBV6-6 to TRBJ2-1, with 7 bases fitting TRBD1. Unmatched junction bases numbered 10, after V lost 7 bases and J lost 7 bases. Germline V CDR1 and CDR2: MNHNY, SVGAGI (reference sequence). CDR3 length equals 14 residues. CDR3 residues: CASIKRDSQNEQFF. The CDR3 DNA sequence: TGTGCCAGCATCAAACGGGACAGTCAAAATGAGCAGTTCTTC.

Within the sample, this clone is medium-sized. This chain connects TRBV7-6 to TRBJ2-1, with 10 bases aligning to TRBD2. CDR3 length: 16 residues. Germline values: CDR1 SGHVS, CDR2 FNYEAQ. V lost 5 bases and J lost 6; bases outside the gene matches: 10. The DNA for the CDR3 is TGTGCCAGCAGCCTCATAGCGGGAGGTTTGGGCAATGAGCAGTTCTTC. As protein: CASSLIAGGLGNEQFF. The entire variable domain, with the rest obtained from reference TRBV7-6 and TRBJ2-1, is as follows: GAGVSQSPRYKVTKRGQDVALRCDPISGHVSLYWYRQALGQGPEFLTYFNYEAQQDKSGLPNDRFSAERPEGSISTLTIQRTEQRDSAMYRCASSLIAGGLGNEQFFGPGTRLTVL.